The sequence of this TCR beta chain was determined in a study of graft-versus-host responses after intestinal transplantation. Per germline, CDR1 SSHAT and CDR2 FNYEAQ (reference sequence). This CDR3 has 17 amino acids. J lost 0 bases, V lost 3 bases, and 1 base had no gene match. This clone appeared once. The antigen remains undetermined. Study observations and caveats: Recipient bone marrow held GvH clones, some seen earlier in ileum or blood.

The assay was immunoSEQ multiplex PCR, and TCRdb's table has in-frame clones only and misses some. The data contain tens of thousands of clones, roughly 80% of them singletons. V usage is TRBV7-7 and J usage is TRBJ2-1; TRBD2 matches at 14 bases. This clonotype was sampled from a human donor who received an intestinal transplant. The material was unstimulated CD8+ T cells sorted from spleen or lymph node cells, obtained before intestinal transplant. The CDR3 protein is CASSLGTSGGSYNEQFF. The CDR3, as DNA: TGTGCCAGCAGCTTGGGGACTAGCGGGGGCTCCTACAATGAGCAGTTCTTC.